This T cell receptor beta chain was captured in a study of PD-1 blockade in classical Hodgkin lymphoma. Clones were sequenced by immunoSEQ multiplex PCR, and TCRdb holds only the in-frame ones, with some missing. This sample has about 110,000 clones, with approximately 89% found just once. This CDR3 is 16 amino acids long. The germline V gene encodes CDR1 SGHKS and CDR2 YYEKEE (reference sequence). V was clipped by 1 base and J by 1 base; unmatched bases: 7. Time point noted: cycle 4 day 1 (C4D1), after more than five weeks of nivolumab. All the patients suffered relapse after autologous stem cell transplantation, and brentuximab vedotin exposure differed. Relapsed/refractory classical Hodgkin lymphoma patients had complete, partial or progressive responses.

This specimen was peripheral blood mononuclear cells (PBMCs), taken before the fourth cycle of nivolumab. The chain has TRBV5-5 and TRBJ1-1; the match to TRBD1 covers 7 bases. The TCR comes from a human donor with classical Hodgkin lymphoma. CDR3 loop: CASSLLVGGTNTEAFF. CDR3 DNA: TGTGCCAGCAGCTTGTTGGTAGGGGGCACGAACACTGAAGCTTTCTTT.